This TCR beta chain was documented in a study of T cells in Graves' hyperthyroidism and ophthalmopathy. In this sample, this clonotype turned up many times. What was amplified from RNA transcripts were TCR beta CDR3 regions. The HTBI primer set served for first-round RT-PCR of the TCR CDR3. TCRdb re-analysed the multiplex PCR reads in MiXCR, keeping a single row per CDR3 protein. The sample lists more than 350,000 distinct CDR3 sequences, 15% occurring once. V gave up 7 bases and J gave up 3 bases; unmatched junction bases: 11. Germline lookup yields CDR1 MNHNS and CDR2 SASEGT. This CDR3 comprises 15 residues.

The source is a woman between 55 and 75 years old with Graves' ophthalmopathy. This chain uses TRBV6-1 with TRBJ2-7; 8 nucleotides line up with TRBD1. Sequenced input: blood. CDR3 nucleotides: TGTGCCAGCAAGCCCTTCAGGACAGGGAGCTACGAGCAGTACTTC. It translates to CASKPFRTGSYEQYF.